These T cell receptor beta chains were read from a single sample in a study of somatic mutations in cytotoxic T cells in rheumatoid arthritis. Sequencing was performed with immunoSEQ multiplex PCR; in TCRdb, only in-frame clones are kept and a portion is missing. The sample lists tens of thousands of clones; about 84% were seen once. The sample taken for sequencing was CD8+ T cells sorted from blood. The receptors were gathered from a middle-aged man in good health. The CDR3 runs from the conserved cysteine through the conserved F or W.

CDR3aa: CASSPQGTSGRPNEQFF; j_gene: TRBJ2-1; v_gene: TRBV4-1
CDR3aa: CASSLGTQYF; j_gene: TRBJ2-3; v_gene: TRBV28
CDR3aa: CASSGKISYEQYF; j_gene: TRBJ2-7; v_gene: TRBV9
CDR3aa: CASSVAGMGNTIYF; j_gene: TRBJ1-3; v_gene: TRBV9
CDR3aa: CASSLGDGYSYNEQFF; j_gene: TRBJ2-1; v_gene: TRBV4-1
CDR3aa: CASSLTASGFKQETQYF; j_gene: TRBJ2-5; v_gene: TRBV7-3
CDR3aa: CASSLLEDGEKLFF; j_gene: TRBJ1-4; v_gene: TRBV27
CDR3aa: CASSVAQATNEKLFF; j_gene: TRBJ1-4; v_gene: TRBV9
CDR3aa: CASSPTAFQETQYF; j_gene: TRBJ2-5; v_gene: TRBV27
CDR3aa: CASSSSGIGQPQHF; j_gene: TRBJ1-5; v_gene: TRBV4-1
CDR3aa: CASSHGDSGQPQHF; j_gene: TRBJ1-5; v_gene: TRBV27
CDR3aa: CASAGTGGINQPQHF; j_gene: TRBJ1-5; v_gene: TRBV27
CDR3aa: CASSQGSSSGNTIYF; j_gene: TRBJ1-3; v_gene: TRBV4-1
CDR3aa: CASRTTWGGKHEQYF; j_gene: TRBJ2-7; v_gene: TRBV27
CDR3aa: CASSLELAGGPHEQYF; j_gene: TRBJ2-7; v_gene: TRBV5-4
CDR3aa: CAVAGAGTSYEQYF; j_gene: TRBJ2-7; v_gene: TRBV2
CDR3aa: CASSSGPGQGEETQYF; j_gene: TRBJ2-5; v_gene: TRBV7-3
CDR3aa: CASTGGYTEAFF; j_gene: TRBJ1-1; v_gene: TRBV2
CDR3aa: CASGGLAGDTQYF; j_gene: TRBJ2-3; v_gene: TRBV2
CDR3aa: CAMGEKLFF; j_gene: TRBJ1-4; v_gene: TRBV6-1
CDR3aa: CASSSIGLAVNTGELFF; j_gene: TRBJ2-2; v_gene: TRBV5-4
CDR3aa: CASSPEGNEKLFF; j_gene: TRBJ1-4; v_gene: TRBV9
CDR3aa: CSVIRTGWNEQFF; j_gene: TRBJ2-1; v_gene: TRBV29-1
CDR3aa: CAWDRPRTGAFRYGYTF; j_gene: TRBJ1-2; v_gene: TRBV30
CDR3aa: CASSIGGTYEQYF; j_gene: TRBJ2-7; v_gene: TRBV19
CDR3aa: CASSPGSFYEQYF; j_gene: TRBJ2-7; v_gene: TRBV5-1
CDR3aa: CASSEGSYEQYF; j_gene: TRBJ2-7; v_gene: TRBV25-1
CDR3aa: CASSEVQYNEQFF; j_gene: TRBJ2-1; v_gene: TRBV6-1
CDR3aa: CASSVGTDYEQYF; j_gene: TRBJ2-7; v_gene: TRBV6-1
CDR3aa: CASSLKSSVTAKNIQYF; j_gene: TRBJ2-4; v_gene: TRBV7-9
CDR3aa: CASSGGYEQYF; j_gene: NA; v_gene: TRBV10-2
CDR3aa: CASSLGLGLNTEAFF; j_gene: TRBJ1-1; v_gene: TRBV5-8
CDR3aa: CASSLEPGQDYEQYF; j_gene: TRBJ2-7; v_gene: TRBV5-1
CDR3aa: CASSSGLPHEQYF; j_gene: TRBJ2-7; v_gene: TRBV7-6
CDR3aa: CSVEDKVSGSTGELFF; j_gene: TRBJ2-2; v_gene: TRBV29-1
CDR3aa: CASSGEAFF; j_gene: TRBJ1-1; v_gene: TRBV6-4
CDR3aa: CASSEWRDLVWRGVWEIQPQHF; j_gene: TRBJ1-5; v_gene: TRBV6-1
CDR3aa: CATSRAGHYNEQFF; j_gene: TRBJ2-1; v_gene: TRBV15
CDR3aa: CASSPISTGGKDEQYF; j_gene: TRBJ2-7; v_gene: TRBV5-1
CDR3aa: CAWSLGGGAFVETQYF; j_gene: TRBJ2-5; v_gene: TRBV30
CDR3aa: CASSLGTGASTDTQYF; j_gene: TRBJ2-3; v_gene: TRBV11-2
CDR3aa: CASSLAGSGGPDTQYF; j_gene: TRBJ2-3; v_gene: TRBV5-4
CDR3aa: CASSPNRGSNTEAFF; j_gene: TRBJ1-1; v_gene: TRBV7-8
CDR3aa: CASEREGNEQFF; j_gene: TRBJ2-1; v_gene: TRBV30
CDR3aa: CASSLEGVPANTGELFF; j_gene: TRBJ2-2; v_gene: TRBV7-6
CDR3aa: CASSGEQGAEADTQYF; j_gene: TRBJ2-3; v_gene: TRBV10-1
CDR3aa: CATNEEGKNTNNEQFF; j_gene: TRBJ2-1; v_gene: TRBV28
CDR3aa: CASSPVIPLSGQPQHF; j_gene: TRBJ1-5; v_gene: TRBV7-8
CDR3aa: CASSSSPTGGLIDEQFF; j_gene: TRBJ2-1; v_gene: TRBV7-9
CDR3aa: CASSFMGREQYF; j_gene: TRBJ2-7; v_gene: TRBV27
CDR3aa: CASSHSAGGYEQYF; j_gene: TRBJ2-7; v_gene: TRBV4-3
CDR3aa: CASSPPSSYEQYF; j_gene: TRBJ2-7; v_gene: TRBV27
CDR3aa: CASSEGGVYNEQFF; j_gene: TRBJ2-1; v_gene: TRBV6-1
CDR3aa: CASSLGQVLYF; j_gene: TRBJ2-5; v_gene: TRBV5-4
CDR3aa: CASSNQGWSNEKLFF; j_gene: TRBJ1-4; v_gene: TRBV27
CDR3aa: CASSVTLGPGTGELFF; j_gene: TRBJ2-2; v_gene: TRBV9
CDR3aa: CASSEHSSRGGTEAFF; j_gene: TRBJ1-1; v_gene: TRBV6-1
CDR3aa: CASSMSGPAYEQYF; j_gene: TRBJ2-7; v_gene: TRBV19